This T cell receptor beta chain was retrieved from a study of human T cells and chemical hapten exposure. Study-level background: Alopecia areata, totalis or universalis affected patients, mainly female.

This clonotype occurred many times. Time point meaning: patch test 3, about 24 weeks after DPC sensitization. Documented treatment: therapeutic diphenylcyclopropenone sensitization with weekly scalp DPC. Someone pulled total RNA out of unfractionated whole blood. CDR1 and CDR2 from the germline V gene are SGHTA and FQGTGA. Trimming removed 5 bases from V and 0 bases from J, with 9 bases in between. The CDR3 sequence is 14 residues long. TCRdb re-analysed the RACE reads in MiXCR, keeping a single row per CDR3 protein. The table shows 30,000 to 40,000 distinct CDR3 sequences, with around a tenth occurring only once.

Sequenced material: whole blood, taken in connection with sensitization to the hapten diphenylcyclopropenone (DPC). This chain uses TRBV7-3 with TRBJ2-3; D is unclear. The TCR comes from a man over 45 with alopecia areata. Some clones in this sample may be carry-over from other donors' samples. This CDR3 reads CASSQDHSTDTQYF. In DNA form, the CDR3 reads TGTGCCAGCAGCCAGGACCACAGCACAGATACGCAGTATTTT.